This TCR beta chain was captured by sequencing in a study of human T cells and chemical hapten exposure. The sample holds many counts of this clonotype. The time point here: healthy volunteer bleed at 2 weeks. Blood, whole and unfractionated, served as the source for total RNA extraction. In the library, unique molecular identifiers were attached to individual cDNA molecules. As handled by the study authors: With a range of about 20,000 to 700,000, the median per sample was around 97,000 TCRs. TCRdb re-called the RACE reads with MiXCR, one entry per CDR3 protein. For this entry, the V and J calls and clone size follow TCRdb and not the study's own pipeline. The sample records roughly 49,000 distinct CDR3 sequences, 4.3% being singletons. The length of the CDR3 is 16 residues. Deletions cut 3 bases from V and 4 bases from J, with 18 bases between. CDR1 is SGHRS, CDR2 YFSETQ, per germline.

The sample was whole blood. The clonotype was recovered from a female donor in good health. Some clones in this sample may be carry-over from other donors' samples. The genes are TRBV5-1 and TRBJ2-3; tentative D call: TRBD2 (5 bases). The CDR3: CASSSGMTRRADTQYF. For the CDR3, the DNA is TGCGCCAGCAGCTCGGGGATGACCCGCCGCGCAGATACGCAGTATTTT.